This T cell receptor beta chain originates from a study of immune heterogeneity within non-small cell lung tumors. Study-wide results and caveats: Locally, T-cell clonality showed a moderate but significant correlation with tumor mutational burden measured at the same site (R 0.3 to 0.4). Largely different high-frequency T-cell receptor beta clonotypes were found between individual patients.

The template for each sample was 500 to 700 ng of genomic DNA, which had been extracted from bulk tumor tissue. Spaced far apart, several biopsies were taken from each primary tumor during surgery. Before undergoing curative surgery, patients had newly diagnosed non-small cell lung cancer that was untreated. Having surgery with curative intent, the donors were patients newly diagnosed with non-small cell lung cancer. There are 16 residues in the CDR3. Per the germline V gene, CDR1 is SEHNR and CDR2 is FQNEAQ (reference sequence). After removal of 5 bases from V and 4 bases from J, the junction contained 12 bases not matched to a gene. Multiplex PCR with 32 V and 13 J primers amplified TCR beta CDR3. TCRdb passed the multiplex PCR reads through MiXCR, listing each CDR3 protein once. The table includes approximately 9,700 distinct CDR3 sequences, about 30% detected once. In this sample, this clonotype turned up many times. Its target is unknown.

The sample comprised lung tumor tissue. The chain carries TRBV7-9 and TRBJ2-7; TRBD1 matches 9 bases. The sequence came from a woman aged 50 to 60 with non-small cell lung cancer. The CDR3 nucleotides read TGTGCCAGCAGCCATCCCGACAGGGGGGTAGGGTACGAGCAGTACTTC. This encodes CASSHPDRGVGYEQYF.